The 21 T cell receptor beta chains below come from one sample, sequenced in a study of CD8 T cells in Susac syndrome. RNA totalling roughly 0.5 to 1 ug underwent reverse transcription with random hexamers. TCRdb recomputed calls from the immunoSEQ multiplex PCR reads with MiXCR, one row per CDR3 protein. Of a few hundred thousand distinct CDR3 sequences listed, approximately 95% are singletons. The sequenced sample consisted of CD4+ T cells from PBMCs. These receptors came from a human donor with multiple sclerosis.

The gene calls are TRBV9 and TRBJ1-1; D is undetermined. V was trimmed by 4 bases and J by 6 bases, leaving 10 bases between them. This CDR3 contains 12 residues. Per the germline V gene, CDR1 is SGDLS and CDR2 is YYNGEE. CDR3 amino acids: CASSSRTSEAFF. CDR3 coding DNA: TGTGCCAGCAGCTCCCGTACCTCTGAAGCTTTCTTT. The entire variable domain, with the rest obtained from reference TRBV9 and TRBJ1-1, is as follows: DSGVTQTPKHLITATGQRVTLRCSPRSGDLSVYWYQQSLDQGLQFLIQYYNGEERAKGNILERFSAQQFPDLHSELNLSSLELGDSALYFCASSSRTSEAFFGQGTRLTVV.

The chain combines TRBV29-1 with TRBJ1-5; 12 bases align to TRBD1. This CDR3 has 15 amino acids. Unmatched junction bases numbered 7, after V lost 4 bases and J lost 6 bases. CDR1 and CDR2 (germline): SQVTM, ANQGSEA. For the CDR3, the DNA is TGCAGCGTTGTAGTGGGGACAGGGGGCGGTCAGCCCCAGCATTTT. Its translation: CSVVVGTGGGQPQHF.

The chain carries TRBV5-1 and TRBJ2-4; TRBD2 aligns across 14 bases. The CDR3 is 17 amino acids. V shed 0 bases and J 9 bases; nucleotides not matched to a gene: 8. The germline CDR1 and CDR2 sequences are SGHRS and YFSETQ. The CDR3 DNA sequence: TGCGCCAGCAGCTTGGATCAGGGACTAGCGGGAGTGGGCATTCAGTACTTC. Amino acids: CASSLDQGLAGVGIQYF.

The CDR3 protein is CASSEWGLANSEQYF. CDR3 DNA sequence: TGTGCCAGCAGCGAGTGGGGACTAGCAAACAGCGAGCAGTACTTC. The chain combines TRBV3-1 with TRBJ2-7; TRBD2 matches 9 bases. J was trimmed by 6 bases and V by 5 bases; bases with no gene match: 11. CDR1 LGHDT and CDR2 YNNKEL come from the germline V gene (reference sequence). This CDR3 is 15 amino acids long.

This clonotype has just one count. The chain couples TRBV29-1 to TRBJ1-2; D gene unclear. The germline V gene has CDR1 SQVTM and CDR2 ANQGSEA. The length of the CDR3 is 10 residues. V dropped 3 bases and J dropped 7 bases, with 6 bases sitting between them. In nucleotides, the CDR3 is TGCAGCGTTGATGTGGTTGGCTACACCTTC. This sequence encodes CSVDVVGYTF.

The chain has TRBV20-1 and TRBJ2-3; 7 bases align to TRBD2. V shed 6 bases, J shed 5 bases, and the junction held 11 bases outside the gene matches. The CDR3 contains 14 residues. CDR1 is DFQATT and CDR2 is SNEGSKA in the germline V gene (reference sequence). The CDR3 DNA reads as TGCAGTGCCCCGGCCATAGGGAGGGGAGATACGCAGTATTTT. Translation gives CSAPAIGRGDTQYF.

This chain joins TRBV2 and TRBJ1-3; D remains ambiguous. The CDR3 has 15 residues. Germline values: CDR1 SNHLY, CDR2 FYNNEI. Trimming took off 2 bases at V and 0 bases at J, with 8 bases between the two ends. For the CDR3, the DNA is TGTGCCAGCAGTGAAAGGGTCCGCTCTGGAAACACCATATATTTT. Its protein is CASSERVRSGNTIYF.

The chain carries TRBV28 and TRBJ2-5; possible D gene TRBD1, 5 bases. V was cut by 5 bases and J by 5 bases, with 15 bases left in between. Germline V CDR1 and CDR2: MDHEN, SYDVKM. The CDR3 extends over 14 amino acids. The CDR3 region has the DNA TGTGCCAGCAGTCAACCAGGGTTGGGTGAGACCCAGTACTTC. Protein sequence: CASSQPGLGETQYF.

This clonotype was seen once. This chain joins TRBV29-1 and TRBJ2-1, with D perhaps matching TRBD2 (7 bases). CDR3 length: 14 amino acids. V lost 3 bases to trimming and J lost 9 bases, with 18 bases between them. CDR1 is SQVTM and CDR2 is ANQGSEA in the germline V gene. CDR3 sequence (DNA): TGCAGCGTTGATTGGGGGGGCGTTTCGACTGAGCAGTTCTTC. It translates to CSVDWGGVSTEQFF.

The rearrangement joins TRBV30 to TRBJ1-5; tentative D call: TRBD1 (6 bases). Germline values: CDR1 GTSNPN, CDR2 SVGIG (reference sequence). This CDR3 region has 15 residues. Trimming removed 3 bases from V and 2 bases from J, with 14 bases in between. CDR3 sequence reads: CAWSLQGYGNQPQHF. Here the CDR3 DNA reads TGTGCCTGGAGCTTACAGGGTTATGGCAATCAGCCCCAGCATTTT. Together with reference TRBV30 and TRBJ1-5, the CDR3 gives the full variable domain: SQTIHQWPATLVQPVGSPLSLECTVEGTSNPNLYWYRQAAGRGLQLLFYSVGIGQISSEVPQNLSASRPQDRQFILSSKKLLLSDSGFYLCAWSLQGYGNQPQHFGDGTRLSIL.

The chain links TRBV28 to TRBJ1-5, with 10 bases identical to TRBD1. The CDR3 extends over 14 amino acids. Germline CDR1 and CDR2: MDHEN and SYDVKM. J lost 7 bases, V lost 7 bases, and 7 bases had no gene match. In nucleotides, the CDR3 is TGTGCCAGCACCCCAGGACAGGGGGAACAGCCCCAGCATTTT. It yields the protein CASTPGQGEQPQHF. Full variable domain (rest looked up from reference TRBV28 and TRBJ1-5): DVKVTQSSRYLVKRTGEKVFLECVQDMDHENMFWYRQDPGLGLRLIYFSYDVKMKEKGDIPEGYSVSREKKERFSLILESASTNQTSMYLCASTPGQGEQPQHFGDGTRLSIL.

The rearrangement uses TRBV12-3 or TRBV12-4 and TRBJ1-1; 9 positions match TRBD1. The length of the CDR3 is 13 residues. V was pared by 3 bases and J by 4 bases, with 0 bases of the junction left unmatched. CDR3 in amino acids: CASSLGQGTEAFF. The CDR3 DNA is TGTGCCAGCAGTTTGGGACAGGGCACTGAAGCTTTCTTT.

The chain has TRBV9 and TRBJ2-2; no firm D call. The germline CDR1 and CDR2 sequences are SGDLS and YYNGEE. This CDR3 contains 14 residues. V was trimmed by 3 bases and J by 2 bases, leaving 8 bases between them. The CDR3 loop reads CASSANTNTGELFF. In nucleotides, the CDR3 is TGTGCCAGCAGCGCCAACACCAACACCGGGGAGCTGTTTTTT.

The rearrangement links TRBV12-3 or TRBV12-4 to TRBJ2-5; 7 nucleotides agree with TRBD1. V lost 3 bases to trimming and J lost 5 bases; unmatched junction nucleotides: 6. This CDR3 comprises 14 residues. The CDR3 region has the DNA TGTGCCAGCAGTTTTATTAGGGGGCCGGAGACCCAGTACTTC. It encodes CASSFIRGPETQYF.

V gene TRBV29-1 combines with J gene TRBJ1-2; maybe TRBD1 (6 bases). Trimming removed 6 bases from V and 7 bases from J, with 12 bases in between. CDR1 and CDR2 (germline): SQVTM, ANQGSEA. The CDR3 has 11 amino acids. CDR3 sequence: CSVRGSGGYTF. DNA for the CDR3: TGCAGCGTCAGGGGCTCAGGTGGCTACACCTTC.

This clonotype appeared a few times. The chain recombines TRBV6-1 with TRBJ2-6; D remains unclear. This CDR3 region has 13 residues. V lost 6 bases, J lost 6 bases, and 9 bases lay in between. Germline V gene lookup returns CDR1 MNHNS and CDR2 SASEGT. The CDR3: CASRRNTANVLTF. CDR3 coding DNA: TGTGCCAGCAGGAGGAATACGGCCAACGTCCTGACTTTC.

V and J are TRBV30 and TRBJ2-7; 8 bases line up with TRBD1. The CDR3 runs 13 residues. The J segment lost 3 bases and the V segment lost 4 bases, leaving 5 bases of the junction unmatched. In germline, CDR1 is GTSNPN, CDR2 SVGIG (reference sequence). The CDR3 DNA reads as TGTGCCTGGACGGGGACAGGCTACTACGAGCAGTACTTC. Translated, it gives CAWTGTGYYEQYF.

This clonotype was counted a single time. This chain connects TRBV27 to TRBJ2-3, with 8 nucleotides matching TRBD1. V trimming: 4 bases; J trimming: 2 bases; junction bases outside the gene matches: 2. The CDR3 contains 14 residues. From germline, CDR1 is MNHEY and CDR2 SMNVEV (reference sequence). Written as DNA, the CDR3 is TGTGCCAGCAGTTGGACAGGGAACACAGATACGCAGTATTTT. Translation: CASSWTGNTDTQYF.

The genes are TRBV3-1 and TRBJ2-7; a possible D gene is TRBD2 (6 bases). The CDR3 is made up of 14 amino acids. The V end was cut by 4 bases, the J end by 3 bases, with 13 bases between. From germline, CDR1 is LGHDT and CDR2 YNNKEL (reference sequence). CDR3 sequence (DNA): TGTGCCAGCAGCCGTAGCGGATCCCACTACGAGCAGTACTTC. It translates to CASSRSGSHYEQYF.

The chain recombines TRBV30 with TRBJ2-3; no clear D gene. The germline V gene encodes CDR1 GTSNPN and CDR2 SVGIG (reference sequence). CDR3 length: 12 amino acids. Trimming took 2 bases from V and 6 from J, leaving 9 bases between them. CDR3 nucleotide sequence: TGTGCCTGGAGTAGGGCAGCCGATACGCAGTATTTT. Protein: CAWSRAADTQYF.

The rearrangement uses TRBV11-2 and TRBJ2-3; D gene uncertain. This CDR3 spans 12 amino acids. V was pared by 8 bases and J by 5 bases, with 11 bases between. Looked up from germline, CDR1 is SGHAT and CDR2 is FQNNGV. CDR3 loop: CASGPWIDTQYF. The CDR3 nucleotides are TGTGCCAGCGGCCCGTGGATAGATACGCAGTATTTT. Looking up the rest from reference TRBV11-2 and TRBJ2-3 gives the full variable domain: EAGVAQSPRYKIIEKRQSVAFWCNPISGHATLYWYQQILGQGPKLLIQFQNNGVVDDSQLPKDRFSAERLKGVDSTLKIQPAKLEDSAVYLCASGPWIDTQYFGPGTRLTVL.